Sequencing of this T cell receptor (beta chain) was carried out in a study of CD4+ T cells in melanoma. Study-wide results and caveats: A reported correlation linked neoantigen-specific CD4+ T cells to CD8+, macrophage and B cell function.

Germline loops: CDR1 SGHRS, CDR2 YFSETQ. This CDR3 contains 16 residues. V dropped 4 bases and J dropped 2; count of bases not matched to a gene: 10. Some clones are missing from TCRdb's copy, which holds only in-frame ones; the method was immunoSEQ multiplex PCR. The sample has roughly 140,000 clones; over 90% are singletons. In the case of this clone: What it binds is not known.

The TCR sequence derives from a human donor with melanoma. The chain couples TRBV5-1 to TRBJ2-3, with TRBD1 matching 7 bases. The CDR3 DNA reads as TGCGCCAGCAGCCCCTCAGGGGGTCACACCACAGATACGCAGTATTTT. The encoded protein is CASSPSGGHTTDTQYF.